This T cell receptor beta chain was captured in a study of identifying expanded T cells in peripheral blood. Study-level results: Over about two and four weeks, about 15 and 19 clones changed, versus around 1.2 between replicates. Clone count variance between approximately two-week samples rose with total template count.

As for this clone: What it binds is not known.

Sequencing was performed with immunoSEQ multiplex PCR; in TCRdb, only in-frame clones are kept and a portion is missing. The repertoire holds fewer than 130,000 clones, with approximately 90% as singletons. The germline V gene has CDR1 ENHRY and CDR2 SYGVKD. V shed 0 bases and J shed 8 bases, with 10 bases lying between them. The CDR3 runs to 13 residues. No infections or other immune events were documented during collection. Sample: blood. This sequence joins TRBV10-3 and TRBJ1-2, with no clear D. The origin of this receptor is a person between 18 and 69 years old in good health. The CDR3 is CAISESGTYGYTF. DNA for the CDR3: TGTGCCATCAGTGAGTCTGGAACGTACGGCTACACCTTC.